This T cell receptor beta chain was captured by sequencing in a study of blood T cells in healthy people across ages. Notes on the study in general: It was held that the diversity estimates obtained from one million T cells were underestimates. Naive T cell percentage showed a strong correlation with TCR beta diversity.

Primers used in a second PCR of roughly 7 to 12 cycles were a sample-barcoded 5' primer and a J-beta primer mix. A 12-random-nucleotide template-switch adaptor tagged each cDNA molecule. Via MiXCR, TCRdb re-called the 5' RACE reads, giving one row per CDR3 protein. Among under 2,000,000 distinct CDR3 sequences, around 48% were seen once, and the ten largest hold less than 2.5%. This clonotype has a handful of counts. Its antigen remains unidentified. Germline assignment: CDR1 SGHRS and CDR2 YFSETQ. Trimming took 1 base from V and 8 from J, leaving 13 bases between them. This CDR3 has 14 amino acids. Sample donors were healthy Caucasian individuals that came from Russia, aged about 6 to 100.

Sequencing was performed on blood. This chain joins TRBV5-1 and TRBJ2-4, with D possibly TRBD1 on 6 matching bases. This clonotype was sampled from a middle-aged woman in good health. CDR3 loop: CASSLLQGGDIQYF. The DNA for the CDR3 is TGCGCCAGCAGCTTGTTACAGGGTGGGGACATTCAGTACTTC.